This passage covers 2 T cell receptor beta chains from one sample sequenced in a study of CD8+CD57+ T cells in acquired aplastic anemia. Individuals selected for sequencing had exhibited CD8+CD57+ cell expansion on flow cytometry. Investigators profiled TCR beta VDJ and CDR3 from genomic DNA template. One entry per CDR3 protein, called by TCRdb with MiXCR from the reads. The table lists some 170,000 distinct CDR3 sequences, around half of them singletons. Specimen: sorted CD4+, CD8+, or CD8+CD57+ T cells (not recorded which) from PBMCs. The receptors here all came from a human donor with aplastic anemia.

This clonotype was seen once. A much larger clone lies one base from this, so it may be a read error. This sequence joins TRBV11-3 and TRBJ2-1; the match to TRBD2 covers 11 bases. Germline V lookup: CDR1 SGHNT, CDR2 YENEEA. CDR3 length: 12 amino acids. The CDR3 nucleotides are TGTGCCAGCAGCGGTAGCGGGGGGGAGCAGCTCTTC. Its translation: CASSGSGGEQLF.

The chain carries TRBV2 and TRBJ2-3; D ambiguous. This CDR3 region has 10 residues. Trimming took 4 bases from V and 4 from J, leaving 0 bases between them. CDR1 is SNHLY and CDR2 is FYNNEI in the germline V gene. CDR3 sequence: CASSADTQYF. The CDR3 DNA reads TGTGCCAGCAGTGCAGATACGCAGTATTTT.